These 22 T cell receptor beta chains originate from one sample sequenced in a study of T cell responses to AZD1222 COVID-19 vaccine. The table came from immunoSEQ multiplex PCR; TCRdb's copy has only in-frame clones and leaves some out. The table has 25,000 to 30,000 clones, roughly 89% seen once. Specimen: peripheral blood, collected on day 0 of AZD1222 vaccination. The receptors were gathered from an adult in good health.

The chain recombines TRBV2 with TRBJ1-2; D perhaps matches TRBD1 (6 bases). The CDR3 is made up of 13 amino acids. Trimming removed 9 bases from V and 5 bases from J, with 16 bases in between. CDR1 and CDR2 from the germline V gene are SNHLY and FYNNEI. The CDR3 region has the DNA TGTGCCAGTGGGGAACAGGGCCAGTATGGCTACACCTTC. Translation gives CASGEQGQYGYTF.

This clone came up once. The chain combines TRBV28 with TRBJ2-7; tentative D call: TRBD2 (5 bases). Per germline, CDR1 MDHEN and CDR2 SYDVKM. The CDR3 totals 13 residues. V was clipped by 2 bases and J by 7 bases, with 12 bases between them. CDR3 DNA: TGTGCCAGCAGTTTACAAGCGGCAATAGAGCAGTACTTC. Translating it yields CASSLQAAIEQYF.

J is TRBJ1-1 and V is TRBV6-5; tentatively, D is TRBD1 (6 bases). This CDR3 region has 12 residues. Trimming cost V 6 bases and J 11 bases, with 16 bases left between them. The germline gives CDR1 MNHEY, CDR2 SVGAGI. CDR3 in DNA: TGTGCCAGCAGCGCAGACAGGTCTTTGGCTTTCTTT. The encoded protein is CASSADRSLAFF.

V is TRBV11-2 and J is TRBJ2-5; possibly TRBD2 for D (6 bases). The CDR3 is made up of 13 amino acids. CDR1 is SGHAT, CDR2 FQNNGV, per germline. Trimming removed 3 bases from V and 2 bases from J, with 7 bases in between. CDR3 in DNA: TGTGCCAGCAGCTTGGGGGGACAAGAGACCCAGTACTTC. Amino acids: CASSLGGQETQYF.

The chain recombines TRBV7-3 with TRBJ1-1; D possibly corresponds to TRBD1 (5 bases). Trimming took off 2 bases at V and 0 bases at J, with 7 bases between the two ends. CDR1 and CDR2 from the germline V gene are SGHTA and FQGTGA. The CDR3 contains 14 residues. The DNA for the CDR3 is TGTGCCAGCAGCTTATCAGGGATGAACACTGAAGCTTTCTTT. This encodes CASSLSGMNTEAFF.

This rearrangement joins TRBV6-5 to TRBJ2-7; D remains ambiguous. The germline V gene has CDR1 MNHEY and CDR2 SVGAGI. The CDR3 has 14 amino acids. With 0 bases removed from V and 1 base from J, the gap between germline ends came to 7 bases. The chain's CDR3 is CASSYSGQSYEQYF. In DNA, the CDR3 is TGTGCCAGCAGTTACTCGGGTCAATCCTACGAGCAGTACTTC.

This clone showed up just once. This sequence joins TRBV15 and TRBJ1-6, with TRBD1 matching over 9 bases. There are 15 residues in the CDR3. J was trimmed by 8 bases and V by 0 bases; bases with no gene match: 2. The V gene's germline CDR1 is LNHNV and CDR2 YYDKDF (reference sequence). The CDR3 loop is CATSRDGTGYSPLHF. The CDR3 DNA reads TGTGCCACCAGCAGAGATGGGACAGGGTATTCACCCCTCCACTTT.

V gene TRBV2 combines with J gene TRBJ1-3; the D is unclear. The CDR3 contains 13 residues. Trimming took 6 bases from V and 3 from J, leaving 9 bases between them. CDR1 and CDR2 (germline): SNHLY, FYNNEI. CDR3 DNA: TGTGCCAGCAGCCCGGGGATTGGAAACACCATATATTTT. Residues: CASSPGIGNTIYF.

This clone occurred once. The V call is TRBV9, the J call TRBJ2-7, with D perhaps TRBD1 (5 bases). The germline V gene encodes CDR1 SGDLS and CDR2 YYNGEE. The CDR3 has 13 amino acids. V lost 3 bases, J lost 5 bases, and 12 bases lay in between. This CDR3 is CASSGQGSHEQYF. The CDR3 DNA reads TGTGCCAGCAGCGGCCAGGGTTCTCACGAGCAGTACTTC.

The chain links TRBV2 to TRBJ1-6; D is undetermined. Trimming took 2 bases from V and 7 from J, leaving 12 bases between them. CDR1 SNHLY and CDR2 FYNNEI come from the germline V gene. This CDR3 has 15 amino acids. CDR3 sequence reads: CASSERSVQNSPLHF. CDR3 in DNA: TGTGCCAGCAGTGAAAGGTCGGTACAGAATTCACCCCTCCACTTT.

This clone was seen once. The V call is TRBV4-1, the J call TRBJ2-1, with 11 bases that match TRBD2. Germline CDR1 and CDR2: MGHRA and YSYEKL. The CDR3 is made up of 16 amino acids. J lost 5 bases, V lost 4 bases, and 7 bases had no gene match. The CDR3 region is CASSPEGGLADNEQFF. The CDR3 DNA follows: TGCGCCAGCAGCCCAGAGGGGGGACTAGCGGACAATGAGCAGTTCTTC.

The V call is TRBV4-1, the J call TRBJ2-1, with D possibly TRBD2 on 7 matching bases. CDR3 length equals 20 residues. Germline V gene data show CDR1 as MGHRA and CDR2 as YSYEKL. V lost 0 bases, J lost 9 bases, and 30 bases lay in between. The CDR3 DNA is TGCGCCAGCAGCCAAGAGCACAACCCCCCCCGAAACAAGAGGGGGGGTGAGCAGTTCTTC. Its protein is CASSQEHNPPRNKRGGEQFF.

This chain links TRBV6-5 with TRBJ2-7; a weak D match, TRBD2 (5 bases). Trimming shortened V by 6 bases and J by 1 base, and 16 bases separated the two germline ends. Germline CDR1 reads MNHEY; CDR2 reads SVGAGI. The CDR3 sequence is 15 residues long. The CDR3 nucleotides are TGTGCCAGCAGCCCGGGGAGAGCGCCATCCTACGAGCAGTACTTC. The encoded protein is CASSPGRAPSYEQYF.

This clone was found a few times. The chain combines TRBV6-5 with TRBJ1-1; possibly TRBD1 for D (5 bases). CDR1 and CDR2 from the germline V gene are MNHEY and SVGAGI. CDR3 length equals 13 residues. V was trimmed by 2 bases and J by 6 bases, leaving 10 bases between them. The CDR3 sequence: CASSYLEGSEAFF. CDR3 in DNA: TGTGCCAGCAGTTACCTCGAGGGGTCTGAAGCTTTCTTT.

This clone came up a few times. The V and J genes are TRBV5-6 and TRBJ2-7; perhaps TRBD1 as D (5 bases). Germline CDR1 is SGHDT and CDR2 is YYEEEE. The V and J ends lost 3 bases and 6 bases respectively, with 22 bases between them. This CDR3 region has 16 residues. The CDR3 sequence: CASSSPGLANSVEQYF. In DNA form, the CDR3 reads TGTGCCAGCAGCTCCCCAGGGCTGGCCAATTCGGTCGAGCAGTACTTC.

The genes are TRBV2 and TRBJ1-5; D not certain. The germline gives CDR1 SNHLY, CDR2 FYNNEI. Trimming stripped 6 bases from V and 1 base from J, with 7 bases between. The CDR3 is 13 amino acids. The CDR3 DNA sequence: TGTGCCAGCAGGGAGCTCAGCAATCAGCCCCAGCATTTT. It codes for CASRELSNQPQHF.

The chain uses TRBV6-5 and TRBJ2-1; 8 bases align to TRBD2. The germline V gene has CDR1 MNHEY and CDR2 SVGAGI. Losses at the gene ends were 5 bases for V and 8 bases for J; bases not matched to a gene: 11. CDR3 length: 15 amino acids. For the CDR3, the DNA is TGTGCCAGCAGTCCGAGCGGGAGATCTCTGGATGAGCAGTTCTTC. As protein: CASSPSGRSLDEQFF.

V usage is TRBV11-2 and J usage is TRBJ2-7; a weak D match, TRBD1 (6 bases). In germline, CDR1 is SGHAT, CDR2 FQNNGV. V was clipped by 0 bases and J by 7 bases, with 16 bases between them. The CDR3 spans 15 residues. As DNA, the CDR3 is TGTGCCAGCAGCTTAGACGGCCACAGGCAGGGGGAGCAGTACTTC. Translated, it gives CASSLDGHRQGEQYF.

The chain is built from TRBV29-1 and TRBJ2-7; 9 bases map to TRBD1. This CDR3 region has 13 residues. Germline CDR1 reads SQVTM; CDR2 reads ANQGSEA. Trimming cost V 6 bases and J 1 base; bases outside gene matches: 4. In DNA form, the CDR3 reads TGCAGCGTCGCCGGGACAGGGTCCTACGAGCAGTACTTC. Protein sequence: CSVAGTGSYEQYF.

This chain links TRBV24-1 with TRBJ2-1, with D tentatively TRBD2 (6 bases). V lost 2 bases and J 0 bases, leaving 7 bases between the germline ends. This CDR3 contains 15 residues. Germline CDR1 and CDR2: KGHDR and SFDVKD. The CDR3 loop reads CATSDSGGSYNEQFF. As DNA, the CDR3 is TGTGCCACCAGTGATTCCGGGGGCTCCTACAATGAGCAGTTCTTC.

The chain is built from TRBV11-2 and TRBJ2-3, with D possibly being TRBD2 (6 bases). Trimming shortened V by 1 base and J by 10 bases, and 9 bases separated the two germline ends. Per germline, CDR1 SGHAT and CDR2 FQNNGV. This CDR3 spans 12 amino acids. DNA for the CDR3: TGTGCCAGCAGCTTAGGCGGGAAGGCGCAGTATTTT. This sequence encodes CASSLGGKAQYF.

The chain joins TRBV7-2 to TRBJ2-7; D is possibly TRBD1 (6 bases). The CDR3 covers 14 residues. Germline CDR1 is SGHTA and CDR2 is FQGNSA. Trimming shortened V by 3 bases and J by 0 bases, and 9 bases separated the two germline ends. CDR3 loop: CASSFTGTSYEQYF. The CDR3 DNA is TGTGCCAGCAGCTTTACAGGGACCTCCTACGAGCAGTACTTC.